The rows below give T cell receptor beta chains drawn from one sample of a study of T cells after yellow fever vaccination. TCRdb called the 5' RACE reads again in MiXCR, with one record for every CDR3 protein. Among about 630,000 distinct CDR3 sequences, 9% to 15% were seen once, and the ten largest hold 14% to 15%. The sample here was PBMCs, taken on the day of the yellow fever booster vaccination. The receptors were gathered from a man aged 30-40 years who received the YFV17D yellow fever vaccine. CDR3s include the opening cysteine and the closing phenylalanine or tryptophan. A D gene is named only where the DNA matches it firmly. A clone size is listed for some rows: how often the clone was seen (once, few, many), or a class if it is expanded.

d_call j_call v_call clone_size cdr3_aa cdr3_nt
TRBD2 TRBJ2-3 TRBV7-2 few CASSFLSGRVADTQYF TGTGCCAGCAGCTTTCTTAGCGGGAGGGTAGCAGATACGCAGTATTTT
TRBD2 TRBJ2-2 TRBV20-1 - CSAGIAGGPSGELFF TGCAGTGCTGGGATCGCGGGAGGGCCTTCCGGGGAGCTGTTTTTT
TRBD2 TRBJ2-2 TRBV5-8 few CASSWPRGSGVTGELFF TGTGCCAGCAGCTGGCCGCGGGGCAGCGGGGTCACCGGGGAGCTGTTTTTT
TRBD2 TRBJ2-3 TRBV6-5 - CASSYFLAGGPTDTQYF TGTGCCAGCAGTTATTTTCTAGCGGGAGGGCCCACAGATACGCAGTATTTT
TRBD2 TRBJ2-1 TRBV5-4 - CASSLALASGNYNEQFF TGTGCCAGCAGCTTGGCCCTGGCTAGCGGGAACTACAATGAGCAGTTCTTC
TRBD1 TRBJ2-1 TRBV12-3/TRBV12-4 - CASTPRTGGNNEQFF TGTGCCAGCACCCCCCGGACAGGGGGCAACAATGAGCAGTTCTTC
- TRBJ1-3 TRBV11-2 few CASSLSGSSQIALGNTIYF TGTGCCAGCAGCTTAAGTGGTAGTTCACAGATCGCACTTGGAAACACCATATATTTT
- TRBJ2-7 TRBV24-1 - CATSTTGTGSYEQYF TGTGCCACCAGTACTACCGGGACTGGCTCCTACGAGCAGTACTTC
- TRBJ2-1 TRBV5-1 - CASSPYRRGAGWSSYNEQFF TGCGCCAGCAGCCCCTACCGGCGAGGGGCGGGTTGGAGCTCCTACAATGAGCAGTTCTTC
- TRBJ1-5 TRBV6-2/TRBV6-3 few CASSYAKALSNQPQHF TGTGCCAGCAGTTACGCGAAGGCCCTTAGCAATCAGCCCCAGCATTTT
TRBD1 TRBJ2-7 TRBV3-1 - CASSQVPGTASYEQYF TGTGCCAGCAGCCAAGTACCCGGGACAGCTTCCTACGAGCAGTACTTC
TRBD2 TRBJ2-1 TRBV24-1 few CATSGGRGGTYNEQFF TGTGCCACCAGTGGCGGGAGAGGAGGGACCTACAATGAGCAGTTCTTC
TRBD2 TRBJ2-3 TRBV3-1 few CASRPSLAEGTDTQYF TGTGCCAGCAGACCCTCCCTAGCGGAGGGGACAGATACGCAGTATTTT
- TRBJ2-1 TRBV28 - CASSLRAGGTNEQFF TGTGCCAGCAGTTTACGGGCAGGGGGGACCAATGAGCAGTTCTTC
- TRBJ2-2 TRBV10-3 - CAISAAEVRPTNTGELFF TGTGCCATCAGTGCCGCCGAAGTCAGACCGACGAACACCGGGGAGCTGTTTTTT
- TRBJ2-7 TRBV7-8 - CASRGLAVSYEQYF TGTGCCAGCAGAGGTCTAGCTGTCTCCTACGAGCAGTACTTC
- TRBJ1-1 TRBV27 few CASSGHTTGNTEAFF TGTGCCAGCAGTGGCCACACGACAGGTAACACTGAAGCTTTCTTT
- TRBJ2-7 TRBV7-2 - CASSHQYEQYF TGTGCCAGCAGCCATCAATACGAGCAGTACTTC
TRBD2 TRBJ2-1 TRBV6-2/TRBV6-3 few CASRNGGTYNEQFF TGTGCCAGCAGAAACGGGGGGACTTACAATGAGCAGTTCTTC
- TRBJ2-7 TRBV29-1 few CSVQGARATEQYF TGCAGCGTTCAAGGGGCCAGGGCAACCGAGCAGTACTTC
TRBD2 TRBJ2-1 TRBV6-1 few CASFPSGRVFYNEQFF TGTGCCAGCTTCCCCAGCGGGAGGGTGTTCTACAATGAGCAGTTCTTC
- TRBJ1-1 TRBV5-6 many CASSRGGPEAFF TGTGCCAGCAGCCGCGGTGGGCCTGAAGCTTTCTTT
TRBD2 TRBJ2-1 TRBV7-2 few CASSLAFTSGSNNEQFF TGTGCCAGCAGCTTAGCGTTTACTAGCGGGAGTAACAATGAGCAGTTCTTC
- TRBJ1-5 TRBV20-1 many CSARDPRGGQPQHF TGCAGTGCTAGAGATCCCAGGGGAGGACAGCCCCAGCATTTT
TRBD2 TRBJ2-1 TRBV6-1 few CASTTSGRLGEQFF TGTGCCAGCACGACTAGCGGGAGGTTAGGTGAGCAGTTCTTC
TRBD2 TRBJ2-7 TRBV5-1 - CASRLSSGSYEQYF TGCGCCAGCAGGCTTTCTAGCGGATCCTACGAGCAGTACTTC
- TRBJ2-3 TRBV9 - CASSAQSGSGDTQYF TGTGCCAGCAGCGCCCAGAGCGGGTCGGGAGATACGCAGTATTTT
- TRBJ2-7 TRBV20-1 - CSARRADSSYEQYF TGCAGTGCCAGGCGAGCGGACTCATCCTACGAGCAGTACTTC
TRBD1 TRBJ1-5 TRBV6-1 few CASRGIWGQINQPQHF TGTGCCAGCAGAGGCATTTGGGGACAGATCAATCAGCCCCAGCATTTT
- TRBJ2-1 TRBV10-3 few CAIRTQEGGEQFF TGTGCCATCAGAACCCAAGAGGGGGGTGAGCAGTTCTTC
- TRBJ2-6 TRBV18 many CASSPTGSGANVLTF TGTGCCAGCAGCCCGACGGGCTCTGGGGCCAACGTCCTGACTTTC
- TRBJ2-7 TRBV7-3 many CASSLGREDEQYF TGTGCCAGCAGCTTAGGAAGGGAAGACGAGCAGTACTTC
- TRBJ1-4 TRBV27 few CASSSWTPEGEKLFF TGTGCCAGCAGCTCGTGGACACCTGAGGGGGAAAAACTGTTTTTT
- TRBJ2-3 TRBV20-1 few CSAISVRDQMTSTDTQYF TGCAGTGCTATTTCGGTGCGGGATCAAATGACTAGCACAGATACGCAGTATTTT
TRBD2 TRBJ2-7 TRBV7-2 few CASSVSGTAYEQYF TGTGCCAGCAGCGTTAGCGGGACCGCCTACGAGCAGTACTTC
TRBD1 TRBJ2-3 TRBV7-6 few CASSLFGGTGTNTQYF TGTGCCAGCAGCTTATTCGGCGGGACAGGCACGAATACGCAGTATTTT
- TRBJ1-1 TRBV10-3 - CAIRAQRNTEAFF TGTGCCATCAGAGCACAGAGGAACACTGAAGCTTTCTTT
- TRBJ2-5 TRBV12-3/TRBV12-4 - CASSFVAGPGTETQCF TGTGCCAGCAGTTTCGTGGCGGGTCCCGGTACGGAGACCCAGTGCTTC
- TRBJ1-1 TRBV20-1 few CSAARGGPMNTEAFF TGCAGTGCTGCCCGCGGGGGCCCGATGAACACTGAAGCTTTCTTT
TRBD2 TRBJ2-1 TRBV5-6 - CASSSISGLPNEQFF TGTGCCAGCAGCTCGATATCGGGACTACCAAATGAGCAGTTCTTC
TRBD2 TRBJ2-7 TRBV7-9 few CASSPRASGIGEEQYF TGTGCCAGCAGCCCCCGGGCTAGCGGGATAGGAGAGGAGCAGTACTTC
- TRBJ2-6 TRBV6-1 - CASSLPETGANVLTF TGTGCCAGCAGCCTCCCAGAGACTGGGGCCAACGTCCTGACTTTC
TRBD1 TRBJ1-1 TRBV12-3/TRBV12-4 - CASSSRGQGNTEAFF TGTGCCAGCAGTTCAAGGGGACAGGGCAACACTGAAGCTTTCTTT
- TRBJ2-7 TRBV5-5 few CASSWDPAGEQYF TGTGCCAGCAGCTGGGACCCGGCCGGGGAGCAGTACTTC
TRBD2 TRBJ2-1 TRBV7-2 few CASSRGLAGGVEQFF TGTGCCAGCAGCCGCGGACTAGCGGGAGGGGTTGAGCAGTTCTTC
TRBD1 TRBJ1-5 TRBV6-2/TRBV6-3 few CASSYRKRTGNGNQPQHF TGTGCCAGCAGTTACCGCAAAAGGACAGGTAATGGCAATCAGCCCCAGCATTTT
- TRBJ2-7 TRBV5-1 - CASSLARSSYEQYF TGCGCCAGCAGCTTGGCGCGCAGCTCCTACGAGCAGTACTTC
- TRBJ2-1 TRBV20-1 few CSASDGEGSINEQFF TGCAGTGCTAGTGATGGTGAGGGAAGTATAAATGAGCAGTTCTTC